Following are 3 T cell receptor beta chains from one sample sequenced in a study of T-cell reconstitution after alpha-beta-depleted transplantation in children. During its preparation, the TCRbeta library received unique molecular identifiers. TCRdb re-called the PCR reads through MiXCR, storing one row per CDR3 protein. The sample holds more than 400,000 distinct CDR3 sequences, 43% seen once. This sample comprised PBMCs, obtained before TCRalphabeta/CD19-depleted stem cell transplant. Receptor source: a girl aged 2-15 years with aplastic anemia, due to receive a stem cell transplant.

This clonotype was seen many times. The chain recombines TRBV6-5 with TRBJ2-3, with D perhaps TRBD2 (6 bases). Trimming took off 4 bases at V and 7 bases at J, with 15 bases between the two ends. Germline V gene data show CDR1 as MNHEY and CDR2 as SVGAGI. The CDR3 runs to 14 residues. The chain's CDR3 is CASSFTGLGNTQYF. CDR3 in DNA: TGTGCCAGCAGTTTTACGGGACTGGGGAATACGCAGTATTTT.

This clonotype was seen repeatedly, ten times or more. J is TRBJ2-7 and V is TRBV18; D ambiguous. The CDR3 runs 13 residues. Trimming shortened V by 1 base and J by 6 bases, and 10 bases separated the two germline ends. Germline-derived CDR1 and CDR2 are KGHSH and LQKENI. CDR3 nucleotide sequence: TGTGCCAGCTCACCACAACCAGGAAGCGAGCAGTACTTC. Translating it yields CASSPQPGSEQYF.

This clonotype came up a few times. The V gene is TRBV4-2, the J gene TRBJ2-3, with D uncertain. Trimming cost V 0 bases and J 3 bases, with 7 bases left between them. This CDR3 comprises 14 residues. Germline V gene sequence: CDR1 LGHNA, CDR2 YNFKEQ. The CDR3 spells CASSQDVQTDTQYF. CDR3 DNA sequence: TGTGCCAGCAGCCAAGATGTCCAGACAGATACGCAGTATTTT.